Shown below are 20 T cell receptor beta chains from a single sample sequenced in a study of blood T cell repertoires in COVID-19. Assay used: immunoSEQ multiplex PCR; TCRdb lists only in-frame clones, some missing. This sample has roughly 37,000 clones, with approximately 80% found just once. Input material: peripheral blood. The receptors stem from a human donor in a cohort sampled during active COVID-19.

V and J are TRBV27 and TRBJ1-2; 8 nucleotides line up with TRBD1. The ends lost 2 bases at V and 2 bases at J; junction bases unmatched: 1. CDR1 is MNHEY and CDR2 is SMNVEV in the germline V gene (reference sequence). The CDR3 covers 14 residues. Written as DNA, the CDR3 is TGTGCCAGCAGTTTACGGACAGGGAACTATGGCTACACCTTC. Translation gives CASSLRTGNYGYTF.

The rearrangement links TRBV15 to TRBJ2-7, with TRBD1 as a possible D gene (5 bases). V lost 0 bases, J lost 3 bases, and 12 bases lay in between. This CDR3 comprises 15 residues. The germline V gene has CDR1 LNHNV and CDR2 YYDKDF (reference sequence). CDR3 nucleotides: TGTGCCACCAGCAGAGATCCCAGGGAACGCTACGAGCAGTACTTC. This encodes CATSRDPRERYEQYF.

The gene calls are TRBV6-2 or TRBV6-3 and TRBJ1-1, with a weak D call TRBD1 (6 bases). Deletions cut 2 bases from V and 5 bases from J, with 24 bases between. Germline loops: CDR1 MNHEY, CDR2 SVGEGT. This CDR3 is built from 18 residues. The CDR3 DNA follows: TGTGCCAGCAGTTACGCGGTAGGGAGACAAAAAGGGGGAACTGAAGCTTTCTTT. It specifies CASSYAVGRQKGGTEAFF.

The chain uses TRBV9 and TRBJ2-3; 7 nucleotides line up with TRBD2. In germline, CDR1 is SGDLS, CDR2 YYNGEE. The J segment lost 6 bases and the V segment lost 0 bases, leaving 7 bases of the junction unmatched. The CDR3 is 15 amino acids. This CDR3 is CASSVAGLRGDTQYF. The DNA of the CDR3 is TGTGCCAGCAGCGTAGCGGGACTACGGGGGGATACGCAGTATTTT.

The chain's CDR3 is CASSLQGGGNSPLHF. As DNA, the CDR3 is TGTGCCAGCAGCTTACAGGGAGGTGGGAATTCACCCCTCCACTTT. V usage is TRBV7-3 and J usage is TRBJ1-6, with D possibly matching TRBD1 (5 bases). Trimming removed 2 bases from V and 7 bases from J, with 12 bases in between. CDR3 length: 15 residues. Germline-derived CDR1 and CDR2 are SGHTA and FQGTGA. The full variable domain, its missing parts supplied by reference TRBV7-3 and TRBJ1-6, is GAGVSQTPSNKVTEKGKYVELRCDPISGHTALYWYRQSLGQGPEFLIYFQGTGAADDSGLPNDRFFAVRPEGSVSTLKIQRTERGDSAVYLCASSLQGGGNSPLHFGNGTRLTVT.

Written as DNA, the CDR3 is TGTGCCAGCAGTTATAATAGAAGAGGAAGCAATCAGCCCCAGCATTTT. This translates into CASSYNRRGSNQPQHF. The rearrangement joins TRBV6-6 to TRBJ1-5, with D unresolved. V shed 3 bases and J shed 1 base, with 13 bases lying between them. The CDR3 is 16 residues long. CDR1 MNHNY and CDR2 SVGAGI come from the germline V gene (reference sequence).

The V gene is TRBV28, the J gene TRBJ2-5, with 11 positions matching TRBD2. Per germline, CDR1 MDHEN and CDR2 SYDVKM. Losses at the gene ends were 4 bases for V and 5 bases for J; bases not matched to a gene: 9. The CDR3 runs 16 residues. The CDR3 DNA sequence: TGTGCCAGCAGTTCCCCCCATAGCGGGGGGGCGGAGACCCAGTACTTC. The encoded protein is CASSSPHSGGAETQYF.

CDR3 protein: CASSYVVTSGGAKTQYF. CDR3 nucleotide sequence: TGTGCCAGCAGTTACGTCGTTACTAGCGGGGGTGCGAAGACCCAGTACTTC. The chain joins TRBV6-2 or TRBV6-3 to TRBJ2-5; 11 bases map to TRBD2. The germline gives CDR1 MNHEY, CDR2 SVGEGT. The trim removed 2 bases at V and 6 bases at J, leaving 11 bases unmatched. The CDR3 is 17 residues long.

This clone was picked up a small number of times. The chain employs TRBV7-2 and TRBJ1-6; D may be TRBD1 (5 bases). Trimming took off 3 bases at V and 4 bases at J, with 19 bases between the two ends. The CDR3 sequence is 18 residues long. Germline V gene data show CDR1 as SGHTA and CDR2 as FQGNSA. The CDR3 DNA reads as TGTGCCAGCAGCTTCACATGGGGGGAAAGAGGATATAATTCACCCCTCCACTTT. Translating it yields CASSFTWGERGYNSPLHF. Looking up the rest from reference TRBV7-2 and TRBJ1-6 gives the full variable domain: GAGVSQSPSNKVTEKGKDVELRCDPISGHTALYWYRQSLGQGLEFLIYFQGNSAPDKSGLPSDRFSAERTGGSVSTLTIQRTQQEDSAVYLCASSFTWGERGYNSPLHFGNGTRLTVT.

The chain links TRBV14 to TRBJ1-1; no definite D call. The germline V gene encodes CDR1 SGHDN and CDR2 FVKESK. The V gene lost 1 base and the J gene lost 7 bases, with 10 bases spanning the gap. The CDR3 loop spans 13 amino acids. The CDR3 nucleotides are TGTGCCAGCAGCCAAGGCCAGGTGGTTGAAGCTTTCTTT. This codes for CASSQGQVVEAFF.

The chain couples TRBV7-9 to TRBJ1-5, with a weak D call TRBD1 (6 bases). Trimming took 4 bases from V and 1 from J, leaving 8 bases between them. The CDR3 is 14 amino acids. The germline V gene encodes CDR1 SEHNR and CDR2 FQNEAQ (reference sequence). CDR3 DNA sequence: TGTGCCAGCAGCTCCGACAGGAGCAATCAGCCCCAGCATTTT. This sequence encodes CASSSDRSNQPQHF.

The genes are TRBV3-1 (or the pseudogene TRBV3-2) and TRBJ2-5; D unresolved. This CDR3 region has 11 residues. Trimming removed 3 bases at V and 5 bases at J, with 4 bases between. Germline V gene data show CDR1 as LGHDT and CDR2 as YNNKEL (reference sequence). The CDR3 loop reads CASSQRETQYF. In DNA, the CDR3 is TGTGCCAGCAGCCAGCGGGAGACCCAGTACTTC.

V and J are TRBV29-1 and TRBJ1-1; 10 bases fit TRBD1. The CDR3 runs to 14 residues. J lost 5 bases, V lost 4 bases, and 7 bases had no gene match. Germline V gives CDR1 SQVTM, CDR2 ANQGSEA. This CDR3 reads CSVGRQGAVTEAFF. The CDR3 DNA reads TGCAGCGTTGGCCGACAGGGGGCAGTAACTGAAGCTTTCTTT.

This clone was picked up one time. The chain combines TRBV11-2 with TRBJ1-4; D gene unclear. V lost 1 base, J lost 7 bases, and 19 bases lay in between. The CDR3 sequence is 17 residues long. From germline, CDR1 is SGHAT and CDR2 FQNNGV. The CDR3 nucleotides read TGTGCCAGCAGCTTAGCAGGCAGAAGTCAGGAATTTGAAAAACTGTTTTTT. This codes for CASSLAGRSQEFEKLFF.

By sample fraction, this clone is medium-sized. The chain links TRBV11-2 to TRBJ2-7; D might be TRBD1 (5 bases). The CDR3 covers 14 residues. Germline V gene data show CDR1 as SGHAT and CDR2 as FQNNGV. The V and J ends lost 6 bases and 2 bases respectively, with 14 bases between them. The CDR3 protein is CASRQASLTYEQYF. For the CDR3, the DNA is TGTGCCAGCAGACAGGCGTCGTTAACCTACGAGCAGTACTTC.

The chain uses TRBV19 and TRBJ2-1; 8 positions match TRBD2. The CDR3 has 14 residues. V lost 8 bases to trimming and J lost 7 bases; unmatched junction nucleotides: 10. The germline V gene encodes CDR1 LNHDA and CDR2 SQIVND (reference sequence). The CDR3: CASFRGGPGNEQFF. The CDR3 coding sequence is TGTGCCAGTTTTCGGGGGGGCCCGGGTAATGAGCAGTTCTTC.

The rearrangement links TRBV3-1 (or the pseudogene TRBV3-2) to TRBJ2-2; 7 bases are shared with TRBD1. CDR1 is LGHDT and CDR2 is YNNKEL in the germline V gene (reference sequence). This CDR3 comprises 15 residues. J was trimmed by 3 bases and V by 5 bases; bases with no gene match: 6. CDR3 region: CASSGRQGHTGELFF. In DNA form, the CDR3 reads TGTGCCAGCAGCGGGCGACAGGGTCACACCGGGGAGCTGTTTTTT.

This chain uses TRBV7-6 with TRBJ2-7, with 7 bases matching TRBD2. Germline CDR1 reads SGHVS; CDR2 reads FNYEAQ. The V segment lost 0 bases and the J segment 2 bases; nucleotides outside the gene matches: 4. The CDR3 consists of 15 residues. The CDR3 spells CASSLAGTTTYEQYF. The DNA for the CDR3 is TGTGCCAGCAGCTTAGCAGGGACTACAACCTACGAGCAGTACTTC.

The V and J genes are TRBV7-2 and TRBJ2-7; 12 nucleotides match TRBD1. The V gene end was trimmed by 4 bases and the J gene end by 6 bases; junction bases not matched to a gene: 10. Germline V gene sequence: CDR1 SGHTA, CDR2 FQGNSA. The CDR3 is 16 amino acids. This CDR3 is CASSSGTGGFSGEQYF. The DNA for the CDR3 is TGTGCCAGCAGCTCCGGGACAGGGGGCTTTAGTGGCGAGCAGTACTTC.

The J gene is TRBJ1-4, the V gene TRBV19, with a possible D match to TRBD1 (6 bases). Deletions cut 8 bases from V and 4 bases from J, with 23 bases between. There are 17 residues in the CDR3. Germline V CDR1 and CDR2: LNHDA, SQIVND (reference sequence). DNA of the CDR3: TGTGCCAGTCAACTGTGGGCCCCGGGACACCGTAATGAAAAACTGTTTTTT. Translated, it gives CASQLWAPGHRNEKLFF.